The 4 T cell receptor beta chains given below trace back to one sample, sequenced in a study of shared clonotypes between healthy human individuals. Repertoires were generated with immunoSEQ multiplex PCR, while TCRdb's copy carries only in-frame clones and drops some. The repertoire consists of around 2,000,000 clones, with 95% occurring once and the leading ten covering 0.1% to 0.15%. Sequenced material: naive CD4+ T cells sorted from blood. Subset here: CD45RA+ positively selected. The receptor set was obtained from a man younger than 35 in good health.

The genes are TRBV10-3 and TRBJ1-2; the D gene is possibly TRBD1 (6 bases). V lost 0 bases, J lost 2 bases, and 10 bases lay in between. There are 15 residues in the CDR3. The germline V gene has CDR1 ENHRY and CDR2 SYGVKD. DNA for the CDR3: TGTGCCATCAGTGAGTCCCCGACAGGCAACTATGGCTACACCTTC. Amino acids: CAISESPTGNYGYTF.

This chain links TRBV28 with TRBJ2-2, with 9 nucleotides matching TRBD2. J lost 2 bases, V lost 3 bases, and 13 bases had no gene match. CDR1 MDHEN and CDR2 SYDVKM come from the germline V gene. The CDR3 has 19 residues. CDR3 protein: CASSFRVWGGRGNTGELFF. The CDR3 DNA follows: TGTGCCAGCAGTTTCCGTGTGTGGGGCGGGAGGGGAAACACCGGGGAGCTGTTTTTT.

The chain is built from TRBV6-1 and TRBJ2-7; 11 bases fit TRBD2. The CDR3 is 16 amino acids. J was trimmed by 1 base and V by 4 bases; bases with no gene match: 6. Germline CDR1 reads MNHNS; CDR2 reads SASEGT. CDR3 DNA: TGTGCCAGCAGTGCGAATAGCGGGGGGGGATCCTACGAGCAGTACTTC. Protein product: CASSANSGGGSYEQYF.

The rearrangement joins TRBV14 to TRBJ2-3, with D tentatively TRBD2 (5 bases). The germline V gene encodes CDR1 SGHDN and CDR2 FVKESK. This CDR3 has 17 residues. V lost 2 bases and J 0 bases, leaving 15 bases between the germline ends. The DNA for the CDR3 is TGTGCCAGCAGCCAATTGGCAGGACTCCCTAGCACAGATACGCAGTATTTT. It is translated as CASSQLAGLPSTDTQYF.